The T cell receptor beta chain under discussion was sequenced for a study of radiotherapy plus CTLA-4 blockade in lung cancer. Background on the study: Objective responses were seen in under 20% of patients, disease control in more than 30%.

With respect to this clone: Its matching antigen is unknown.

Using immunoSEQ multiplex PCR, the repertoire was profiled, and TCRdb retains in-frame clones only, with some absent. The profile shows tens of thousands of clones, about 78% of them singletons. Participants had chemo-refractory metastatic non-small-cell lung cancer and were treated with focal radiation plus ipilimumab CTLA-4 blockade. General observations from the study: Subsequent to radiotherapy plus ipilimumab, tumor-derived TCR clones underwent expansion in blood. Among reported predictors of response, early blood T cell clone dynamics with interferon-beta performed best.

The CDR3 length is 13 residues. The J segment lost 4 bases and the V segment lost 9 bases, leaving 3 bases of the junction unmatched. Germline CDR1 reads SSHAT; CDR2 reads FNYEAQ (reference sequence). Sample: peripheral blood, taken from a patient treated with radiotherapy plus ipilimumab. This chain links TRBV7-7 with TRBJ2-3; 11 nucleotides line up with TRBD2. This TCR came from a human donor with non-small cell lung cancer who had a partial response to radiotherapy plus ipilimumab. Some clones in this sample may be carry-over from other donors' samples. The CDR3 DNA follows: TGTGCCAGTTCACTAGCGGGGGCAGATACGCAGTATTTT. Residues: CASSLAGADTQYF.